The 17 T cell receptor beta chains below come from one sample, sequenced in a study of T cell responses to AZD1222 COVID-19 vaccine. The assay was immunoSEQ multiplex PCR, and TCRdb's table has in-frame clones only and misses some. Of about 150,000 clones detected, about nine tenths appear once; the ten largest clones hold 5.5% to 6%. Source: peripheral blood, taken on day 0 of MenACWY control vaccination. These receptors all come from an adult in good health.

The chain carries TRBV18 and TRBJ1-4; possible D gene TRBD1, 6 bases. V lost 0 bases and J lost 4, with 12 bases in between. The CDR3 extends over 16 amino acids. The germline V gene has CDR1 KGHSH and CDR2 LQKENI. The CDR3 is CASSPPSQGFNEKLFF. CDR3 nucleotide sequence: TGTGCCAGCTCACCACCGTCACAGGGCTTTAATGAAAAACTGTTTTTT.

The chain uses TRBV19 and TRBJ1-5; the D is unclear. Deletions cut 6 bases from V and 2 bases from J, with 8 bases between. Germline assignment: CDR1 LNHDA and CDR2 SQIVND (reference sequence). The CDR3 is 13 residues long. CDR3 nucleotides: TGTGCCAGTAGCGATAGGCGCAATCAGCCCCAGCATTTT. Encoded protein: CASSDRRNQPQHF.

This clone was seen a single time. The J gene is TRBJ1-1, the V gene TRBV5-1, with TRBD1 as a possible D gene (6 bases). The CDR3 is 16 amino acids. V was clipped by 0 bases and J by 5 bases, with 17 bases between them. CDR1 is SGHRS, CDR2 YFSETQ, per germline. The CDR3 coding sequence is TGCGCCAGCAGCTTGGAAGCAGGGGAATTCCGAACTGAAGCTTTCTTT. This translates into CASSLEAGEFRTEAFF.

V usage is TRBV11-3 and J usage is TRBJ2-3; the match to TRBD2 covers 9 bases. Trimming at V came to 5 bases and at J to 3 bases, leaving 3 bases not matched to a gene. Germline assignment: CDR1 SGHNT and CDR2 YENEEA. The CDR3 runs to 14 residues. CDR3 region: CASSKGLATDTQYF. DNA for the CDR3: TGTGCCAGCAGCAAAGGACTAGCGACAGATACGCAGTATTTT.

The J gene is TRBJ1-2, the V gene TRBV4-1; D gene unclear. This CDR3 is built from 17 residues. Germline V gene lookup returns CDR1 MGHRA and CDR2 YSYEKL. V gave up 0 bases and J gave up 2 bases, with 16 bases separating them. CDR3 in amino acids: CASSQESGWIVNYGYTF. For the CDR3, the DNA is TGCGCCAGCAGCCAAGAAAGTGGTTGGATAGTAAACTATGGCTACACCTTC.

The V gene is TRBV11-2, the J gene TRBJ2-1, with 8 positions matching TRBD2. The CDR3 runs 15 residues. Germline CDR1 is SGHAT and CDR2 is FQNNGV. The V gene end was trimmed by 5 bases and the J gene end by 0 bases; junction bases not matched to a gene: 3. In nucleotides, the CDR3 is TGTGCCAGCAGCCGCGGGGGGAGCTCCTACAATGAGCAGTTCTTC. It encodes CASSRGGSSYNEQFF. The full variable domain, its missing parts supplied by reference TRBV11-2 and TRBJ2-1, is EAGVAQSPRYKIIEKRQSVAFWCNPISGHATLYWYQQILGQGPKLLIQFQNNGVVDDSQLPKDRFSAERLKGVDSTLKIQPAKLEDSAVYLCASSRGGSSYNEQFFGPGTRLTVL.

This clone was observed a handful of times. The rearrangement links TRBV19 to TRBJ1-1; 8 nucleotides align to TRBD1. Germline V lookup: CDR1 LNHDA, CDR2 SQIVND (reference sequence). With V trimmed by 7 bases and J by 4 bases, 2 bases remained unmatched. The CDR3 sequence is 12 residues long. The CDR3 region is CASKDRGTEAFF. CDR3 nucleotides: TGTGCCAGTAAAGACAGGGGCACTGAAGCTTTCTTT.

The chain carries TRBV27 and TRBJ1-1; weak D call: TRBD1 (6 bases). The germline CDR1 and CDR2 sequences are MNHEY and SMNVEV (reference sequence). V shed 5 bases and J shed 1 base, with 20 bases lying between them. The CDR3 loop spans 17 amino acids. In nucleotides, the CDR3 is TGTGCCAGCAGTCACCGAGGGAGGGGGTTTGAGAACACTGAAGCTTTCTTT. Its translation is CASSHRGRGFENTEAFF.

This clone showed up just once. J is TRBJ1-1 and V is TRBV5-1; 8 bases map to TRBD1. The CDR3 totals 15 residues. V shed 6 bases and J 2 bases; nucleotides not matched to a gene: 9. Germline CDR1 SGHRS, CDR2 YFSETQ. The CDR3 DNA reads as TGCGCCAGCACGTCGCAGGGGGCCTCCAACACTGAAGCTTTCTTT. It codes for CASTSQGASNTEAFF.

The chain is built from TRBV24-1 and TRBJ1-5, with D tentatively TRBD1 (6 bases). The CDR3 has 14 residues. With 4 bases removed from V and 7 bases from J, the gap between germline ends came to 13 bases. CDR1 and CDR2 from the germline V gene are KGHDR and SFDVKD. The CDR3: CATSEEQGFQPQHF. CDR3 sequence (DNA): TGTGCCACCAGTGAAGAACAGGGTTTCCAGCCCCAGCATTTT.

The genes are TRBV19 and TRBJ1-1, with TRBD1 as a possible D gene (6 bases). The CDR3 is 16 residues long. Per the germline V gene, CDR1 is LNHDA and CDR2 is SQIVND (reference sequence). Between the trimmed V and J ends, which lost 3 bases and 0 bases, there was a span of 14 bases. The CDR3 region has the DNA TGTGCCAGTAGTATTATTCCTGACAGGATGAACACTGAAGCTTTCTTT. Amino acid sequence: CASSIIPDRMNTEAFF.

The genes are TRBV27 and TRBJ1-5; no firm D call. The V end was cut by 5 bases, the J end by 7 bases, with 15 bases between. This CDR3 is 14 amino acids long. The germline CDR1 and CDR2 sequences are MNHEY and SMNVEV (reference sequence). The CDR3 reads CASSPRSVSQPQHF. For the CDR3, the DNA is TGTGCCAGCAGTCCCCGGTCCGTGTCGCAGCCCCAGCATTTT.

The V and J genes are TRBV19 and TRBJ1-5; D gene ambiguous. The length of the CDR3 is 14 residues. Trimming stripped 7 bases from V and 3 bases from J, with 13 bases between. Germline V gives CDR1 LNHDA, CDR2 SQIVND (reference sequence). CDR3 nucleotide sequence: TGTGCCAGTATCGGCGGGGTGTACAATCAGCCCCAGCATTTT. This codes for CASIGGVYNQPQHF.

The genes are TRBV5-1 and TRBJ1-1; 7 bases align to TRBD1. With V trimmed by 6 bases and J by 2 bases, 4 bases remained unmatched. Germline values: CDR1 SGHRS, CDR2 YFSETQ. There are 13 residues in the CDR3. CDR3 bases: TGCGCCAGCACCGGGACAGTTAACACTGAAGCTTTCTTT. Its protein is CASTGTVNTEAFF. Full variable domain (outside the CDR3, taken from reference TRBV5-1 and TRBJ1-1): KAGVTQTPRYLIKTRGQQVTLSCSPISGHRSVSWYQQTPGQGLQFLFEYFSETQRNKGNFPGRFSGRQFSNSRSEMNVSTLELGDSALYLCASTGTVNTEAFFGQGTRLTVV.

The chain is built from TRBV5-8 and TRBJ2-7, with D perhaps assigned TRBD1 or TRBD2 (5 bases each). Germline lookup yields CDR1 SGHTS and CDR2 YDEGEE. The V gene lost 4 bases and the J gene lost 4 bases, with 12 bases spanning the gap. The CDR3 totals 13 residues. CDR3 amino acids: CASSPGRSYEQYV. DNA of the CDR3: TGTGCCAGCAGCCCGGGACGGAGTTACGAGCAGTACGTC.

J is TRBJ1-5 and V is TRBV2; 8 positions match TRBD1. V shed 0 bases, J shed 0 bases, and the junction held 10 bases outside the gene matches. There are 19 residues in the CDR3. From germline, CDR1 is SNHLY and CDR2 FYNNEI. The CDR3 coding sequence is TGTGCCAGCAGTGAAGCTAGAGGGACAGGTGGGAATAGCAATCAGCCCCAGCATTTT. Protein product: CASSEARGTGGNSNQPQHF.

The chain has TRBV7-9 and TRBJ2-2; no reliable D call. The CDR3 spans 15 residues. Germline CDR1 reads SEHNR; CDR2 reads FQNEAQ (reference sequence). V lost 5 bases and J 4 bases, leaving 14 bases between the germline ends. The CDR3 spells CASSQASGTTGELFF. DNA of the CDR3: TGTGCCAGCAGCCAGGCTTCCGGCACCACCGGGGAGCTGTTTTTT.